The 11 T cell receptor beta chains given below trace back to one sample, sequenced in a study of CD8 T cell repertoires and HIV-1 epitope variants. Assay used: immunoSEQ multiplex PCR; TCRdb lists only in-frame clones, some missing. The sample lists over 90,000 clones, roughly 81% occurring once. Sequencing was carried out using uncultured baseline CD8+ T cells from peripheral blood mononuclear cells (PBMCs). The source is a male donor with HIV.

This clone was picked up a small number of times. The V gene is TRBV10-1, the J gene TRBJ1-2; D is perhaps TRBD1 (6 bases). The CDR3 covers 13 residues. Germline CDR1 reads WNHNN; CDR2 reads SYGVQD (reference sequence). Trimming shortened V by 6 bases and J by 6 bases, and 14 bases separated the two germline ends. Written as DNA, the CDR3 is TGCGCCAGCAGCCAAATGGACAGCGATGGCTACACCTTC. The encoded protein is CASSQMDSDGYTF.

This chain links TRBV5-1 with TRBJ2-1; 9 bases map to TRBD2. Germline loops: CDR1 SGHRS, CDR2 YFSETQ. This CDR3 spans 18 amino acids. V was clipped by 0 bases and J by 6 bases; unmatched bases: 13. CDR3 nucleotide sequence: TGCGCCAGCAGCTTGGCCGTCGGTAGCGGGAGTGGGGGCAATGAGCAGTTCTTC. As protein: CASSLAVGSGSGGNEQFF.

V usage is TRBV7-2 and J usage is TRBJ2-7; 7 bases are shared with TRBD2. Germline loops: CDR1 SGHTA, CDR2 FQGNSA. V was pared by 4 bases and J by 0 bases, with 9 bases of the junction left unmatched. The CDR3 runs to 16 residues. The chain's CDR3 is CASSSNPGTTSYEQYF. CDR3 DNA sequence: TGTGCCAGCAGCTCCAACCCCGGGACTACCTCCTACGAGCAGTACTTC.

The J gene is TRBJ1-5, the V gene TRBV6-1; no definite D call. The CDR3 runs 13 residues. V lost 4 bases and J lost 4, with 8 bases in between. Germline CDR1 is MNHNS and CDR2 is SASEGT. CDR3 loop: CASSVSPNQPQHF. CDR3 bases: TGTGCCAGCAGTGTCAGTCCTAATCAGCCCCAGCATTTT.

About this clone itself: Other DNA sequences of this sample code for an identical CDR3. The chain joins TRBV28 to TRBJ2-7; D unresolved. Trimming removed 2 bases from V and 4 bases from J, with 6 bases in between. Germline values: CDR1 MDHEN, CDR2 SYDVKM. This CDR3 has 12 amino acids. CDR3 bases: TGTGCCAGCAGTTTAGATGATTACGAGCAGTACTTC. The encoded protein is CASSLDDYEQYF.

There are a few counts of this clone. This chain connects TRBV28 to TRBJ1-2, with 7 bases fitting TRBD1. Germline V CDR1 and CDR2: MDHEN, SYDVKM. The CDR3 spans 14 residues. The trim removed 6 bases at V and 7 bases at J, leaving 11 bases unmatched. The CDR3 nucleotides are TGTGCCAGCAGCCTTCAAATGACAGGGATTGGCTACACCTTC. As protein: CASSLQMTGIGYTF.

This rearrangement joins TRBV5-6 to TRBJ2-1; D gene ambiguous. Germline CDR1 SGHDT, CDR2 YYEEEE. CDR3 size: 12 residues. V lost 6 bases and J 8 bases, leaving 12 bases between the germline ends. The CDR3 DNA reads TGTGCCAGCAAGGGTTTTAAGGATGAGCAGTTCTTC. Encoded protein: CASKGFKDEQFF.

The chain employs TRBV28 and TRBJ1-1, with 8 bases identical to TRBD1. CDR3 length: 14 residues. Per germline, CDR1 MDHEN and CDR2 SYDVKM. J gave up 1 base and V 6 bases, and 4 bases lay outside the gene matches. The CDR3 sequence is CASRPQGANTEAFF. The CDR3 coding sequence is TGTGCCAGCAGGCCCCAGGGGGCGAACACTGAAGCTTTCTTT.

By share of the sample, this clone is medium-sized. The chain combines TRBV27 with TRBJ1-1; no firm D call. CDR1 is MNHEY, CDR2 SMNVEV, per germline (reference sequence). The CDR3 runs 13 residues. Trimming removed 0 bases from V and 7 bases from J, with 9 bases in between. The CDR3 DNA follows: TGTGCCAGCAGTTTATCGTCCCGGAATGAAGCTTTCTTT. This sequence encodes CASSLSSRNEAFF.

CDR3 bases: TGTGCCAGCGGAAAGACAGGGGTGACAGATACGCAGTATTTT. Its translation: CASGKTGVTDTQYF. The rearrangement links TRBV5-6 to TRBJ2-3; TRBD1 matches 8 bases. The junction had 7 bases not matched to a gene; V was cut back by 7 bases and J by 3 bases. Germline CDR1 reads SGHDT; CDR2 reads YYEEEE. The CDR3 totals 14 residues.

The chain links TRBV2 to TRBJ2-1; D unclear. CDR1 SNHLY and CDR2 FYNNEI come from the germline V gene. This CDR3 comprises 13 residues. V lost 6 bases and J 0 bases, leaving 6 bases between the germline ends. CDR3 sequence: CASRGFSYNEQFF. In DNA, the CDR3 is TGTGCCAGCAGGGGATTCTCCTACAATGAGCAGTTCTTC.